This TCR beta chain derives from a study of blood T cell repertoires in COVID-19. Study-wide context: Researchers got acute and convalescent COVID-19 samples from the United States, Italy and Spain. PBMCs, B-cell-depleted T cells, or T cells provided the cDNA or gDNA that made up the material.

Under the authors' procedure: Researchers report that nucleated cell counts were estimated from reference gene primer amplification. Measured with immunoSEQ multiplex PCR; TCRdb has only the in-frame clones, and not every one. V and J calls and clone size are as listed in that table; D and trimming were resolved from the DNA. The data hold roughly 120,000 clones, with 92% observed a single time. The CDR3 covers 16 residues. Trimming took 4 bases from V and 7 from J; bases not matched to a gene: 10. Germline CDR1 SGHNT, CDR2 YYREEE (reference sequence). The material sequenced was peripheral blood. The chain couples TRBV5-4 to TRBJ2-2; 10 bases agree with TRBD2. The origin of this receptor is a man aged 50 to 59 with COVID-19, enrolled during active disease. The chain's CDR3 is CASSTQLAGMGGELFF. The CDR3 DNA sequence: TGTGCCAGCAGCACTCAACTAGCGGGAATGGGCGGGGAGCTGTTTTTT.